Below are 24 T cell receptor beta chains sequenced from a single sample in a study of CD8+CD57+ T cells in acquired aplastic anemia (dated by TCRdb to 2017 to 2018). This sample was sequenced with an Illumina HiSeq 2000. Genomic DNA served as template for TCR beta VDJ combination and CDR3 sequence profiling. The public reads were reanalyzed by TCRdb: fastp trimming at Q25, MiXCR alignment, in-frame beta chains only. Every entry covers one CDR3 protein and lists the most common genes and DNA from its rows. A total of 86,000 or so distinct CDR3 sequences appear in this sample, about 45% of them only once. The leading ten clones occupy around 63% of the sample. The sample consisted of sorted CD4+, CD8+, or CD8+CD57+ T cells (not recorded which) from PBMCs. These receptors were taken from a human donor in good health, serving as a control.

This clonotype has a handful of counts. The chain is built from TRBV25-1 and TRBJ2-3; D gene ambiguous. There are 15 residues in the CDR3. The germline gives CDR1 MGHDK, CDR2 SYGVNS. Trimming took 6 bases from V and 0 from J, leaving 13 bases between them. The CDR3 DNA reads TGTGCCAGCAGCTTAGTTACGGTCAGCACAGATACGCAGTATTTT. It specifies CASSLVTVSTDTQYF.

The chain links TRBV29-1 to TRBJ1-2; D unresolved. V was shortened by 6 bases and J by 6 bases, with 11 bases between the two germline ends. This CDR3 region has 11 residues. Germline loops: CDR1 SQVTM, CDR2 ANQGSEA. The CDR3 DNA reads as TGCAGCGTCCCCCTCGCCCATGGCTACACCTTC. Its protein product is CSVPLAHGYTF.

The V gene is TRBV24-1, the J gene TRBJ2-1; the match to TRBD1 covers 7 bases. The ends lost 4 bases at V and 7 bases at J; junction bases unmatched: 3. This CDR3 is 13 amino acids long. Germline lookup yields CDR1 KGHDR and CDR2 SFDVKD. The CDR3 bases are TGTGCCACCAGTGACAAACAGGGGAATGAGCAGTTCTTC. Encoded protein: CATSDKQGNEQFF.

This chain links TRBV29-1 with TRBJ1-1, with 7 bases aligning to TRBD1. Looked up from germline, CDR1 is SQVTM and CDR2 is ANQGSEA. Unmatched junction bases numbered 3, after V lost 4 bases and J lost 1 base. The CDR3 contains 13 residues. This CDR3 reads CSVVGTENTEAFF. The DNA of the CDR3 is TGCAGCGTTGTGGGGACAGAGAACACTGAAGCTTTCTTT.

This clonotype was counted between two and nine times. CDR3 residues: CASSQGGLGNEKLFF. CDR3 DNA: TGCGCCAGCAGCCAAGGGGGACTGGGTAATGAAAAACTGTTTTTT. The gene calls are TRBV4-1 and TRBJ1-4; tentatively, D is TRBD1 (5 bases). V was trimmed by 1 base and J by 4 bases, leaving 10 bases between them. Germline V gives CDR1 MGHRA, CDR2 YSYEKL. The CDR3 extends over 15 amino acids.

This clonotype was counted many times. The chain is built from TRBV12-3 or TRBV12-4 and TRBJ2-7; D gene uncertain. V was clipped by 2 bases and J by 2 bases, with 4 bases between them. CDR3 length: 12 residues. CDR3 coding DNA: TGTGCCAGCAGTTTAATACCCTACGAGCAGTACTTC. This sequence encodes CASSLIPYEQYF.

This clonotype was seen only a few times. V is TRBV2 and J is TRBJ1-6; tentatively, D is TRBD1 (6 bases). Germline-derived CDR1 and CDR2 are SNHLY and FYNNEI. The CDR3 loop spans 14 amino acids. Deletions cut 3 bases from V and 6 bases from J, with 9 bases between. The DNA of the CDR3 is TGTGCCAGCAGTGACCAGGGGATTAATTCACCCCTCCACTTT. It is translated as CASSDQGINSPLHF. Using reference TRBV2 and TRBJ1-6 for the parts outside the CDR3, the full variable domain is EPEVTQTPSHQVTQMGQEVILRCVPISNHLYFYWYRQILGQKVEFLVSFYNNEISEKSEIFDDQFSVERPDGSNFTLKIRSTKLEDSAMYFCASSDQGINSPLHFGNGTRLTVT.

The J gene is TRBJ2-7, the V gene TRBV28, with D possibly matching TRBD2 (5 bases). In germline, CDR1 is MDHEN, CDR2 SYDVKM. The CDR3 totals 15 residues. The V end lost 4 bases, the J end lost 3 bases, and 16 bases lay between the germline ends. In DNA form, the CDR3 reads TGTGCCAGCAGTTCCCCCCTGGGAGCGGTCTACGAGCAGTACTTC. Protein sequence: CASSSPLGAVYEQYF.

Details on this clonotype: A much larger clone differs from this one at a single base, so this may be a read error. This sequence joins TRBV10-3 and TRBJ2-7; D is unclear. CDR1 and CDR2 from the germline V gene are ENHRY and SYGVKD. CDR3 length: 11 residues. This CDR3 reads CASSYGGEQYF. In DNA, the CDR3 is TGTGCCAGCAGTTACGGCGGCGAGCAGTACTTC.

This clonotype was observed many times. This sequence joins TRBV7-8 and TRBJ2-7; TRBD2 agrees at 7 bases. The CDR3 is 14 residues long. Germline CDR1 and CDR2: SGHVS and FQNEAQ. The trim removed 0 bases at V and 3 bases at J, leaving 2 bases unmatched. The CDR3 region has the DNA TGTGCCAGCAGCTTAGCGGCTAGCGGCTACGAGCAGTACTTC. Protein product: CASSLAASGYEQYF. Combining the CDR3 with reference TRBV7-8 and TRBJ2-7 gives the whole variable domain GAGVSQSPRYKVAKRGQDVALRCDPISGHVSLFWYQQALGQGPEFLTYFQNEAQLDKSGLPSDRFFAERPEGSVSTLKIQRTQQEDSAVYLCASSLAASGYEQYFGPGTRLTVT.

This clonotype turned up a few times. The chain uses TRBV25-1 and TRBJ2-6; D is uncertain. The length of the CDR3 is 13 residues. Germline V gene lookup returns CDR1 MGHDK and CDR2 SYGVNS. V lost 7 bases and J lost 0, with 4 bases in between. CDR3 amino acids: CASMGSGANVLTF. For the CDR3, the DNA is TGTGCCAGCATGGGCTCTGGGGCCAACGTCCTGACTTTC. The full variable domain, its missing parts supplied by reference TRBV25-1 and TRBJ2-6, is EADIYQTPRYLVIGTGKKITLECSQTMGHDKMYWYQQDPGMELHLIHYSYGVNSTEKGDLSSESTVSRIRTEHFPLTLESARPSHTSQYLCASMGSGANVLTFGAGSRLTVL.

This CDR3 reads CASSRDRESYEQYF. CDR3 in DNA: TGTGCCAGTAGTAGGGACAGGGAGTCCTACGAGCAGTACTTC. The rearrangement links TRBV19 to TRBJ2-7; 9 nucleotides align to TRBD1. The V and J ends lost 4 bases and 1 base, in that order; junction bases with no gene match: 2. The germline V gene encodes CDR1 LNHDA and CDR2 SQIVND (reference sequence). This CDR3 region has 14 residues.

The rearrangement uses TRBV12-3 or TRBV12-4 and TRBJ2-5; D gene ambiguous. The CDR3 loop spans 13 amino acids. V was cut by 0 bases and J by 5 bases, with 7 bases left in between. CDR3 coding DNA: TGTGCCAGCAGTTTAGCCGTGGCGGAGACCCAGTACTTC. It encodes CASSLAVAETQYF.

This chain's CDR3 is CASSLGISGNTIYF. In nucleotides, the CDR3 is TGTGCCAGCAGCTTGGGGATCTCTGGAAACACCATATATTTT. The chain carries TRBV7-6 and TRBJ1-3; D is undetermined. CDR3 size: 14 residues. The germline V and J ends were trimmed by 3 bases and 0 bases, with 6 bases remaining between them. Germline V gene data show CDR1 as SGHVS and CDR2 as FNYEAQ.

At least ten counts were recorded for this clonotype. CDR3 in amino acids: CASRGGAGGYEQFF. The DNA of the CDR3 is TGTGCCAGCCGAGGGGGAGCGGGAGGGTATGAGCAGTTCTTC. J is TRBJ2-1 and V is TRBV9; the match to TRBD2 covers 10 bases. Losses at the gene ends were 7 bases for V and 8 bases for J; bases not matched to a gene: 9. This CDR3 has 14 amino acids. Looked up from germline, CDR1 is SGDLS and CDR2 is YYNGEE.

The J gene is TRBJ2-7, the V gene TRBV11-3; 7 bases match TRBD1. Germline V gene sequence: CDR1 SGHNT, CDR2 YENEEA. The V and J ends lost 4 bases and 5 bases, in that order; junction bases with no gene match: 11. The CDR3 has 15 residues. The CDR3 sequence is CASSSEGGAGDEQYF. As DNA, the CDR3 is TGTGCCAGCAGCTCCGAAGGGGGCGCAGGCGACGAGCAGTACTTC. The full variable domain, in which reference TRBV11-3 and TRBJ2-7 provide the parts outside the CDR3, is EAGVVQSPRYKIIEKKQPVAFWCNPISGHNTLYWYLQNLGQGPELLIRYENEEAVDDSQLPKDRFSAERLKGVDSTLKIQPAELGDSAVYLCASSSEGGAGDEQYFGPGTRLTVT.

This clonotype was recorded at least ten times. The chain employs TRBV24-1 and TRBJ1-5; D remains unclear. Trimming left V 7 bases short and J 2 bases short, with 8 bases between. Germline V gives CDR1 KGHDR, CDR2 SFDVKD. This CDR3 is 13 amino acids long. The CDR3 region is CATSRQGNQPQHF. Here the CDR3 DNA reads TGTGCCACCAGCCGGCAGGGCAATCAGCCCCAGCATTTT.

The gene calls are TRBV15 and TRBJ2-3; 9 positions agree with TRBD2. After removal of 7 bases from V and 0 bases from J, the junction contained 11 bases not matched to a gene. Germline V gives CDR1 LNHNV, CDR2 YYDKDF (reference sequence). This CDR3 is built from 17 residues. The CDR3 reads CATKLLASGTSTDTQYF. As DNA, the CDR3 is TGTGCCACCAAGTTGTTGGCTAGCGGGACCAGCACAGATACGCAGTATTTT.

The J gene is TRBJ1-6, the V gene TRBV2; tentatively, D is TRBD1 (5 bases). Germline V gene lookup returns CDR1 SNHLY and CDR2 FYNNEI. The CDR3 has 15 residues. V was shortened by 3 bases and J by 6 bases, with 12 bases between the two germline ends. DNA for the CDR3: TGTGCCAGCAGTGATTCCCCAGGGCTTAATTCACCCCTCCACTTT. It codes for CASSDSPGLNSPLHF.

The chain has TRBV6-1 and TRBJ1-1, with 8 bases that match TRBD1. CDR1 and CDR2 from the germline V gene are MNHNS and SASEGT. This CDR3 spans 15 amino acids. V lost 3 bases, J lost 0 bases, and 3 bases stayed unmatched. Here the CDR3 DNA reads TGTGCCAGCAGTGACAGGGGGCCCATGAACACTGAAGCTTTCTTT. Amino acid sequence: CASSDRGPMNTEAFF.

The J gene is TRBJ1-5, the V gene TRBV2; the D gene is possibly TRBD1 (6 bases). The CDR3 totals 15 residues. CDR1 is SNHLY and CDR2 is FYNNEI in the germline V gene. V lost 7 bases and J 4 bases, leaving 17 bases between the germline ends. CDR3 DNA: TGTGCCAGCACGCCGATGGCGGGGGCAAATCAGCCCCAGCATTTT. The encoded protein is CASTPMAGANQPQHF. The whole variable domain, remainder taken from reference TRBV2 and TRBJ1-5, is EPEVTQTPSHQVTQMGQEVILRCVPISNHLYFYWYRQILGQKVEFLVSFYNNEISEKSEIFDDQFSVERPDGSNFTLKIRSTKLEDSAMYFCASTPMAGANQPQHFGDGTRLSIL.

This clonotype was found many times. Here the CDR3 reads CASSYGGGAGNTIYF. In DNA, the CDR3 is TGTGCCAGCAGTTACGGCGGGGGGGCGGGAAACACCATATATTTT. The V and J genes are TRBV6-5 and TRBJ1-3; a weak D match, TRBD1 (6 bases). Germline V gene lookup returns CDR1 MNHEY and CDR2 SVGAGI. V was pared by 2 bases and J by 4 bases, with 12 bases between. The CDR3 spans 15 residues.

With regard to this clonotype: A read error may explain this, as a much larger clone is one base away. The chain uses TRBV7-9 and TRBJ2-1; D is ambiguous. With 3 bases removed from V and 4 bases from J, the gap between germline ends came to 1 base. This CDR3 is built from 11 residues. Germline V gene data show CDR1 as SEHNR and CDR2 as FQNEAQ (reference sequence). CDR3 DNA: TGTGCCAGCAGCTTTTACAATGAGCAGTTCTTC. This sequence encodes CASSFYNEQFF.

The chain joins TRBV30 to TRBJ1-1; tentative D call: TRBD1 (5 bases). The CDR3 covers 11 residues. CDR1 is GTSNPN and CDR2 is SVGIG in the germline V gene (reference sequence). With 2 bases removed from V and 8 bases from J, the gap between germline ends came to 9 bases. The CDR3 nucleotides read TGTGCCTGGAGTTCAGGGCTCGAAGCTTTCTTT. Its protein is CAWSSGLEAFF. Complete variable domain (other parts from reference TRBV30 and TRBJ1-1): SQTIHQWPATLVQPVGSPLSLECTVEGTSNPNLYWYRQAAGRGLQLLFYSVGIGQISSEVPQNLSASRPQDRQFILSSKKLLLSDSGFYLCAWSSGLEAFFGQGTRLTVV.